This note documents a single TCR beta chain sequence. The antigen is not known. PCR used 60 Vbeta primers and 13 Jbeta primers. Assay used: immunoSEQ multiplex PCR; TCRdb lists only in-frame clones, some missing. Of around 100,000 clones listed, around 76% are singletons. Germline-derived CDR1 and CDR2 are LNHDA and SQIVND (reference sequence). The CDR3 runs 13 residues. Trimming took 7 bases from V and 5 from J, leaving 14 bases between them. The sample is drawn from a study of cytomegalovirus exposure and HLA in healthy donors. Study-level points and caveats: Later on, a genetic analysis was performed. It linked a missense variant in DCLRE1C with V- and J-gene trimming of TCR beta. The investigators catalogued some 160 TCR beta chains as cytomegalovirus-associated. In most subjects, TCR beta sequences reportedly gave accurate predictions of HLA-A and HLA-B alleles. There were some public TCRs occurring in many donors, but most TCR sequences were rare.

Input material: PBMCs. The genes are TRBV19 and TRBJ1-2; D might be TRBD1 (6 bases). The receptor's source is a woman aged 18-29 years in good health and CMV-seropositive. CDR3 sequence reads: CASMAQGRYGYTF. The CDR3, as DNA: TGTGCCAGTATGGCACAGGGCCGGTATGGCTACACCTTC.